Here is one TCR beta chain with its context. What it recognizes is unknown. 13 Jbeta primers and 60 Vbeta primers were used for the PCR. This table comes from immunoSEQ multiplex PCR, and its TCRdb copy is limited to in-frame clones, with some not included. The data hold under 150,000 clones, with around 85% observed a single time. These data come from a study of cytomegalovirus exposure and HLA in healthy donors. Study-level information: Falling in the Caucasian-associated ancestry cluster were approximately 86% of 398 genotyped donors.

Study-wide results and caveats: In a later analysis, most CMV-associated TCR beta chains appeared HLA-restricted.

This sequence originates from a boy between 10 and 17 years old in good health and CMV-seronegative. The sample was PBMCs.

The CDR3 bases are TGTGCCAGCAGTGTCGAGCTCACCTCCTACAATGAGCAGTTCTTC. Translating it yields CASSVELTSYNEQFF. This sequence joins TRBV2 and TRBJ2-1, with no clear D. V gave up 4 bases and J gave up 0 bases, with 10 bases separating them. The CDR3 spans 15 residues. From germline, CDR1 is SNHLY and CDR2 FYNNEI.